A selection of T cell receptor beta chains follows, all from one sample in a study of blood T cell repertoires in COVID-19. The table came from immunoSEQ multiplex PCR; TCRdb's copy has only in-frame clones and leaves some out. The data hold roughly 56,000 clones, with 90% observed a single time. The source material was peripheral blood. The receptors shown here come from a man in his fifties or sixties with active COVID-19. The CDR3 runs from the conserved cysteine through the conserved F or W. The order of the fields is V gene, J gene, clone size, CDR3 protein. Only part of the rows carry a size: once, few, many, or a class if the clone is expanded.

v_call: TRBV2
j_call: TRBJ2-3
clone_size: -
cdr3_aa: CASMSWTISTDTQYF

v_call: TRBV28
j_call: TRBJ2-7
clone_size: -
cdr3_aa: CASRSTTFHQQGATYEQYF

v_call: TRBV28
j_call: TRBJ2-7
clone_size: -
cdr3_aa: CASILGLAGGEQYF

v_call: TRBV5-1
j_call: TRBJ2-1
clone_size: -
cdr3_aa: CASSMDGSSYNEQFF

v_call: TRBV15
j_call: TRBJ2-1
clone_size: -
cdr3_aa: CATSRDQTGLDEQFF

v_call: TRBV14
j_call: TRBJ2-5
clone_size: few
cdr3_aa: CASSQDGAGAAWETQYF

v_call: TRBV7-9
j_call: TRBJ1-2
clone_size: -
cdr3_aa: CASSGGGPNGYTF

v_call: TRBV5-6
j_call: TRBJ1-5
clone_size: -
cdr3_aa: CASSLAGRVQPQHF

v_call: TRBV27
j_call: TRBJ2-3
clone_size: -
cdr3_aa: CASSPGQGRNTQYF

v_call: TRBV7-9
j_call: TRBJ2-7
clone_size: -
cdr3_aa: CASSVTSYGRDYEQYF

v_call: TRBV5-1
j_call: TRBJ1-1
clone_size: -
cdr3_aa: CASSHGQNTEAFF

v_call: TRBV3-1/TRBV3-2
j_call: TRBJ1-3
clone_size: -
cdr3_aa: CASSQEGGRPRTIYF

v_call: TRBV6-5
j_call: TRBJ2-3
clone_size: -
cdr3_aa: CASSPLAGGPDTQYF

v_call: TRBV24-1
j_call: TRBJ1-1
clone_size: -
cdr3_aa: CATSDLGSEAFF

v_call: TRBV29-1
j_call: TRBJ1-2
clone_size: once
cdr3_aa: CSVVQVSGYTF

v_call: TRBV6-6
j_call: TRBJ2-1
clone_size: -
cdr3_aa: CASSYSLAGEQFF

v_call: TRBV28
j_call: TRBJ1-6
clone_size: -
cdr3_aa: CASSLPVRNNSPLHF

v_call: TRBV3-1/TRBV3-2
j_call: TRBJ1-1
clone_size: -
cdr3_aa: CASSRTTWAAFF

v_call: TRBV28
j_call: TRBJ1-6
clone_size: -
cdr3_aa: CASSQLPSASMSNSPLHF

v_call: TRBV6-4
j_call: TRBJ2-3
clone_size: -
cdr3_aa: CASSTSGGATDTQYF

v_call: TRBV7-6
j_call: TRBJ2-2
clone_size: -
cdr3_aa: CASSPGVIRGNTGELFF

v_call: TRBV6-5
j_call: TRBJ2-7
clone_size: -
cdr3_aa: CASRMATGLYEQYF

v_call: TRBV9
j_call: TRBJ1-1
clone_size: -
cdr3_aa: CASSASGGNTEAFF